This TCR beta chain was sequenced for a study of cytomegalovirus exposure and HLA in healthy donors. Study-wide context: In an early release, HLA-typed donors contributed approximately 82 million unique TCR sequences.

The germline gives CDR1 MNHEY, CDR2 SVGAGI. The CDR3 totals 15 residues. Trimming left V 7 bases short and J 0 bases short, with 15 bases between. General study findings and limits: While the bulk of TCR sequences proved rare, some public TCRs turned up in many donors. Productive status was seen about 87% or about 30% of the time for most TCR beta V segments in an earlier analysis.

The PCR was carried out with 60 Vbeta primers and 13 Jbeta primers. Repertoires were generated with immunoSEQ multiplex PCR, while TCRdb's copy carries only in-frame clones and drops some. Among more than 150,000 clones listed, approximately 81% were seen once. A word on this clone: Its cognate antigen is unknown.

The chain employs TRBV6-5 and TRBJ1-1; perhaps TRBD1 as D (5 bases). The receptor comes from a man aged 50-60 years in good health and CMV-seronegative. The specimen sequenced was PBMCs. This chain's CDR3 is CASTDSAYMNTEAFF. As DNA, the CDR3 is TGTGCCAGCACCGACAGCGCTTACATGAACACTGAAGCTTTCTTT.